Described below is a single TCR beta chain sequence and its context. As yet, its antigen is unknown. The V and J ends lost 7 bases and 1 base, in that order; junction bases with no gene match: 6. Germline CDR1 and CDR2: SGHTA and FQGNSA. The CDR3 is 15 residues long. Data came from immunoSEQ multiplex PCR; TCRdb stores just in-frame clones and leaves some out. The sample carries roughly 2,400 clones, around 75% recorded once. This entry comes from a study of T cell repertoires in ileal Crohn's disease. Across the whole study: Median disease duration was nearly eight years; about 35% smoked at surgery. Study observations and caveats: High-frequency clones were more common in sorted CD8 than CD4 cells. Every patient over 26.8% clonality showed endoscopic recurrence. Clonal expansions were more frequent in active smokers than non-smokers at surgery.

The chain links TRBV7-2 to TRBJ2-2, with 7 bases fitting TRBD1. This clonotype was sampled from an adult with Crohn's disease. Sequenced sample: ileal tissue. This chain's CDR3 is CASNPRDRNTGELFF. As DNA, the CDR3 is TGTGCCAGCAACCCCCGGGACAGGAACACCGGGGAGCTGTTTTTT.